These 5 T cell receptor beta chains share one sample of origin, sequenced in a study of spatial heterogeneity in lung cancer. Their recognized antigens are unknown. Noted time point: sample taken at primary tumor resection. Findings and limits, study-wide: How many expanded intratumoral alpha and beta TCRs were present tracked the tumor mutation count, which was a count of nonsynonymous mutations.

From the 5' RACE reads, TCRdb called clonotypes with MiXCR, one entry per CDR3 protein. The sample shows 13,000 or so distinct CDR3 sequences, 5.1% of them seen only once. Sequenced here: lung tumor tissue, sampled at surgery. These receptors all stem from a male donor with early-stage non-small cell lung cancer.

This clonotype showed up just a few times. J is TRBJ2-5 and V is TRBV5-1; 9 bases fit TRBD1. This CDR3 has 16 amino acids. The germline gives CDR1 SGHRS, CDR2 YFSETQ. V shed 4 bases and J 3 bases; nucleotides not matched to a gene: 10. This CDR3 reads CASSTSPTGGEETQYF. In DNA form, the CDR3 reads TGCGCCAGCAGCACATCTCCAACAGGGGGCGAAGAGACCCAGTACTTC.

The sample holds many counts of this clonotype. The chain has TRBV4-3 and TRBJ1-2; perhaps TRBD1 as D (5 bases). Trimming took 0 bases from V and 4 from J, leaving 15 bases between them. CDR3 length: 16 residues. Germline lookup yields CDR1 LGHNA and CDR2 YSLEER. CDR3 bases: TGCGCCAGCAGCCAAGATCATGGCAGGGAGACCTATGGCTACACCTTC. This gives the protein CASSQDHGRETYGYTF.

This clonotype came up many times. The V gene is TRBV7-9, the J gene TRBJ2-7, with 9 bases fitting TRBD1. Looked up from germline, CDR1 is SEHNR and CDR2 is FQNEAQ (reference sequence). CDR3 length: 15 amino acids. V lost 5 bases and J lost 6; bases outside the gene matches: 11. The CDR3 loop is CASSPLGQGDGEQYF. CDR3 in DNA: TGTGCCAGCAGCCCACTGGGACAGGGAGACGGCGAGCAGTACTTC.

This clonotype is deemed medium-sized. The CDR3 loop reads CASSLKHRGHSEQYF. The CDR3 DNA reads as TGTGCCAGCAGCTTAAAGCACAGGGGGCATAGCGAGCAGTACTTC. This chain uses TRBV7-2 with TRBJ2-7, with TRBD1 identical over 9 bases. CDR3 length: 15 residues. V was clipped by 2 bases and J by 6 bases; unmatched bases: 8. Germline V gives CDR1 SGHTA, CDR2 FQGNSA.

Ten or more counts support this clonotype. The chain has TRBV28 and TRBJ2-3; D gene uncertain. Trimming left V 5 bases short and J 4 bases short, with 4 bases between. This CDR3 has 11 amino acids. The germline V gene has CDR1 MDHEN and CDR2 SYDVKM. The CDR3, as DNA: TGTGCCAGCAGTAGGGCAGATACGCAGTATTTT. Protein: CASSRADTQYF. The variable domain in full, with the rest retrieved from reference TRBV28 and TRBJ2-3, is DVKVTQSSRYLVKRTGEKVFLECVQDMDHENMFWYRQDPGLGLRLIYFSYDVKMKEKGDIPEGYSVSREKKERFSLILESASTNQTSMYLCASSRADTQYFGPGTRLTVL.